Shown below are 22 T cell receptor beta chains from a single sample sequenced in a study of cytomegalovirus exposure and HLA in healthy donors. Sequenced by immunoSEQ multiplex PCR; TCRdb stores in-frame clones only, minus some. This sample has 150,000 to 200,000 clones, with roughly 80% found just once. The specimen was PBMCs. Source of these receptors: a man younger than 45 in good health and CMV-seropositive.

This chain uses TRBV4-3 with TRBJ2-7; 9 bases map to TRBD2. V lost 4 bases and J lost 2; bases outside the gene matches: 6. From germline, CDR1 is LGHNA and CDR2 YSLEER. This CDR3 region has 15 residues. The CDR3 is CASSRQAGGPYEQYF. CDR3 coding DNA: TGCGCCAGCAGCCGACAAGCGGGGGGCCCCTACGAGCAGTACTTC.

This sequence joins TRBV29-1 and TRBJ2-7; TRBD1 matches 11 bases. Germline trimming cut 6 bases from V and 4 bases from J; bases unmatched to any gene: 5. This CDR3 is built from 13 residues. The germline V gene has CDR1 SQVTM and CDR2 ANQGSEA. Written as DNA, the CDR3 is TGCAGCGTGGCCGGGACAGGGGGGTACGAGCAGTACTTC. Translation: CSVAGTGGYEQYF.

The CDR3 DNA sequence: TGTGCCAGCTCACCACTTAACGGGAACACTGAAGCTTTCTTT. Translation gives CASSPLNGNTEAFF. The V call is TRBV18, the J call TRBJ1-1; D gene uncertain. Germline V gives CDR1 KGHSH, CDR2 LQKENI. CDR3 length equals 14 residues. The V end was cut by 1 base, the J end by 1 base, with 7 bases between.

This chain uses TRBV10-3 with TRBJ1-4; weak D call: TRBD1 (6 bases). The CDR3 is 16 amino acids. Germline loops: CDR1 ENHRY, CDR2 SYGVKD. Trimming removed 5 bases at V and 7 bases at J, with 20 bases between. The CDR3 sequence: CAISPSTGPRGEKLFF. The CDR3 DNA is TGTGCCATCAGTCCCTCCACAGGGCCCAGGGGTGAAAAACTGTTTTTT.

This clone was picked up a small number of times. The CDR3 here is CASSQEGARTQYF. The CDR3 DNA follows: TGCGCCAGCAGCCAAGAAGGGGCGCGTACGCAGTATTTT. This sequence joins TRBV4-1 and TRBJ2-3; perhaps TRBD1 as D (5 bases). V was cut by 0 bases and J by 8 bases, with 9 bases left in between. In germline, CDR1 is MGHRA, CDR2 YSYEKL. The CDR3 is 13 amino acids.

The chain recombines TRBV15 with TRBJ2-1; maybe TRBD2 (6 bases). With 1 base removed from V and 6 bases from J, the gap between germline ends came to 13 bases. CDR1 is LNHNV and CDR2 is YYDKDF in the germline V gene (reference sequence). The CDR3 runs to 15 residues. The CDR3 is CATSRGPGVGNEQFF. Written as DNA, the CDR3 is TGTGCCACCAGCAGAGGCCCGGGGGTGGGCAATGAGCAGTTCTTC.

The rearrangement joins TRBV4-3 to TRBJ2-6; TRBD1 might be the D (6 bases). This CDR3 has 17 amino acids. From germline, CDR1 is LGHNA and CDR2 YSLEER. The ends were cut back, 0 bases at V and 3 bases at J, with 12 bases in the middle. CDR3 in amino acids: CASSQDVTGIGANVLTF. DNA for the CDR3: TGCGCCAGCAGCCAAGATGTTACAGGGATTGGGGCCAACGTCCTGACTTTC.

The chain couples TRBV29-1 to TRBJ1-1, with 10 bases aligning to TRBD1. Germline V gene lookup returns CDR1 SQVTM and CDR2 ANQGSEA. The CDR3 has 14 residues. With V trimmed by 4 bases and J by 1 base, 3 bases remained unmatched. CDR3 protein: CSVVGDRGNTEAFF. The CDR3 coding sequence is TGCAGCGTTGTAGGGGACAGGGGGAACACTGAAGCTTTCTTT.

The chain has TRBV6-5 and TRBJ2-3; D gene uncertain. V was pared by 7 bases and J by 1 base, with 12 bases between. CDR3 length equals 14 residues. Per germline, CDR1 MNHEY and CDR2 SVGAGI. CDR3 region: CASKPLSGTDTQYF. The CDR3 nucleotides are TGTGCCAGCAAACCCCTTTCGGGCACAGATACGCAGTATTTT.

The table lists this clone with a count of one. The CDR3 protein is CASRTTDTLGELFF. CDR3 DNA sequence: TGTGCCAGCAGGACGACAGATACCCTAGGGGAACTGTTTTTT. The rearrangement uses TRBV2 and TRBJ1-4; perhaps TRBD1 as D (5 bases). The germline V and J ends were trimmed by 6 bases and 12 bases, with 20 bases remaining between them. The germline V gene encodes CDR1 SNHLY and CDR2 FYNNEI. The CDR3 loop spans 14 amino acids.

The chain carries TRBV2 and TRBJ1-1; 9 bases match TRBD1. This CDR3 comprises 12 residues. From germline, CDR1 is SNHLY and CDR2 FYNNEI. Trimming cost V 6 bases and J 4 bases; bases outside gene matches: 0. In DNA form, the CDR3 reads TGTGCCAGCAGGACAGGGGGCACTGAAGCTTTCTTT. Protein: CASRTGGTEAFF. The variable domain in full, completed from reference TRBV2 and TRBJ1-1, reads EPEVTQTPSHQVTQMGQEVILRCVPISNHLYFYWYRQILGQKVEFLVSFYNNEISEKSEIFDDQFSVERPDGSNFTLKIRSTKLEDSAMYFCASRTGGTEAFFGQGTRLTVV.

The rearrangement links TRBV9 to TRBJ2-7; 7 bases are a match to TRBD1. Germline CDR1 and CDR2: SGDLS and YYNGEE. The CDR3 extends over 14 amino acids. The V segment lost 2 bases and the J segment 4 bases; nucleotides outside the gene matches: 6. CDR3 protein: CASSVGDSGYEQYF. CDR3 nucleotide sequence: TGTGCCAGCAGCGTTGGGGACAGTGGGTACGAGCAGTACTTC.

The chain has TRBV27 and TRBJ2-3; TRBD2 aligns across 8 bases. The CDR3 length is 16 residues. Germline assignment: CDR1 MNHEY and CDR2 SMNVEV (reference sequence). V lost 8 bases, J lost 11 bases, and 21 bases stayed unmatched. CDR3 residues: CASAFGRGADRPGQYF. CDR3 nucleotide sequence: TGTGCCAGCGCTTTTGGGCGGGGGGCCGACCGTCCGGGGCAGTATTTT.

The rearrangement links TRBV6-5 to TRBJ2-2, with 10 bases lining up with TRBD1. Germline V gives CDR1 MNHEY, CDR2 SVGAGI. The CDR3 loop spans 15 amino acids. J gave up 6 bases and V 4 bases, and 5 bases lay outside the gene matches. The CDR3 DNA follows: TGTGCCAGCAGTTCCTCGACAGGGGGCTCCGGGGAGCTGTTTTTT. The encoded protein is CASSSSTGGSGELFF.

The rearrangement links TRBV19 to TRBJ1-1, with 11 bases aligning to TRBD1. V shed 3 bases, J shed 4 bases, and the junction held 7 bases outside the gene matches. Germline CDR1 reads LNHDA; CDR2 reads SQIVND (reference sequence). CDR3 size: 16 residues. CDR3 nucleotides: TGTGCCAGTAGTATCATAGGACAGGGGGCGATCACTGAAGCTTTCTTT. It yields the protein CASSIIGQGAITEAFF. Full variable domain (rest looked up from reference TRBV19 and TRBJ1-1): DGGITQSPKYLFRKEGQNVTLSCEQNLNHDAMYWYRQDPGQGLRLIYYSQIVNDFQKGDIAEGYSVSREKKESFPLTVTSAQKNPTAFYLCASSIIGQGAITEAFFGQGTRLTVV.

Written as DNA, the CDR3 is TGCAGCGTCTATACAGGAGAGCAGTACTTC. Translation: CSVYTGEQYF. The gene calls are TRBV29-1 and TRBJ2-7; possible D gene TRBD1, 5 bases. This CDR3 has 10 residues. The ends were cut back, 6 bases at V and 7 bases at J, with 10 bases in the middle. CDR1 and CDR2 from the germline V gene are SQVTM and ANQGSEA.

This clone was counted a few times. V and J are TRBV4-3 and TRBJ2-6, with a weak D call TRBD1 (6 bases). The CDR3 runs to 16 residues. Germline values: CDR1 LGHNA, CDR2 YSLEER. V gave up 1 base and J gave up 2 bases, with 9 bases separating them. This CDR3 is CASSQGGGTGANVLTF. The CDR3 DNA sequence: TGCGCCAGCAGCCAAGGAGGGGGAACTGGGGCCAACGTCCTGACTTTC.

The chain uses TRBV7-2 and TRBJ2-7; D is unresolved. CDR3 length equals 13 residues. The V and J ends lost 6 bases and 1 base respectively, with 10 bases between them. Germline V gene sequence: CDR1 SGHTA, CDR2 FQGNSA. The CDR3 loop reads CASSREASYEQYF. The CDR3 DNA is TGTGCCAGCAGTCGAGAGGCATCCTACGAGCAGTACTTC.

On this clone itself: The identical CDR3 is also encoded by other nucleotide sequences in the sample. The V and J genes are TRBV7-2 and TRBJ1-1, with D perhaps TRBD1 (5 bases). The V end lost 3 bases, the J end lost 2 bases, and 7 bases lay between the germline ends. The germline gives CDR1 SGHTA, CDR2 FQGNSA. This CDR3 has 13 amino acids. The CDR3 bases are TGTGCCAGCAGCTTTGACAGCAACACTGAAGCTTTCTTT. Protein: CASSFDSNTEAFF.

The V and J genes are TRBV29-1 and TRBJ2-1, with D perhaps matching TRBD1 (5 bases). Trimming cost V 0 bases and J 5 bases, with 5 bases left between them. Germline assignment: CDR1 SQVTM and CDR2 ANQGSEA. The CDR3 runs 12 residues. CDR3 DNA: TGCAGCGTTGAAGAGACAGACAATGAGCAGTTCTTC. Translating gives CSVEETDNEQFF.

The chain joins TRBV6-5 to TRBJ2-1, with 7 bases that match TRBD2. Germline CDR1 and CDR2: MNHEY and SVGAGI. This CDR3 is 14 amino acids long. The J segment lost 9 bases and the V segment lost 2 bases, leaving 7 bases of the junction unmatched. CDR3: CASSYPGGGGEQFF. DNA of the CDR3: TGTGCCAGCAGTTACCCAGGCGGGGGTGGTGAGCAGTTCTTC.

V is TRBV5-1 and J is TRBJ2-1; 11 nucleotides agree with TRBD1. The CDR3 consists of 19 residues. Germline V lookup: CDR1 SGHRS, CDR2 YFSETQ. V lost 0 bases to trimming and J lost 1 base; unmatched junction nucleotides: 9. The CDR3 reads CASSLVGQGALISYNEQFF. The CDR3 DNA is TGCGCCAGCAGCTTGGTTGGACAGGGGGCTTTAATTTCCTACAATGAGCAGTTCTTC.